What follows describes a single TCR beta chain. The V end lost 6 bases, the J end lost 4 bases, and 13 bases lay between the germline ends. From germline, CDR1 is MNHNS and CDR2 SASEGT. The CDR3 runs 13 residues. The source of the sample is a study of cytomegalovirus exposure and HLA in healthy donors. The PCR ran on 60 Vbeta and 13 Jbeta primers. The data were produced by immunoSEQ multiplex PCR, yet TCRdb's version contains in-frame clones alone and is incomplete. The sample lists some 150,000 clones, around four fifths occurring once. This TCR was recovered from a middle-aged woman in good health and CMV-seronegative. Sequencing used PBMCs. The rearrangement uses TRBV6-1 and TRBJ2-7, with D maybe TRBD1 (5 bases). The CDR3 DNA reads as TGTGCCAGCAGCACGCAAAAGGGGTACGAGCAGTACTTC. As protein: CASSTQKGYEQYF.